This entry is about one T cell receptor beta chain. The CDR3 is 14 amino acids. Germline values: CDR1 SGHNT, CDR2 YYREEE (reference sequence). V lost 4 bases and J lost 8; bases outside the gene matches: 7. The sample originates from a study of blood T cell repertoires in COVID-19. About the research overall: Collection of acute and convalescent COVID-19 samples took place in the United States, Italy and Spain. PBMCs, B-cell-depleted T cells, or T cells provided the cDNA or gDNA that made up the material.

Original processing methods: How many nucleated cells were present was estimated from reference gene primer amplification. Only in-frame clones appear in the TCRdb table, and some are missing; sequencing was by immunoSEQ multiplex PCR. The V and J calls and clone size are taken from that table; D and trimming were inferred from the DNA. The data show fewer than 150,000 clones, with roughly 81% seen just once and 3.4% held by the top ten. This clonotype was obtained from a man in his forties with acute or convalescent COVID-19. The J gene is TRBJ2-1, the V gene TRBV5-4; 9 bases match TRBD1. The sample was peripheral blood. This chain's CDR3 is CASSPGQGPYEQFF. The CDR3 bases are TGTGCCAGCAGCCCGGGACAGGGCCCCTATGAGCAGTTCTTC.